The clone carrying this T cell receptor (beta chain) was detected many times. No antigen is known for it. The CDR3 covers 16 residues. V lost 0 bases, J lost 4 bases, and 6 bases stayed unmatched. Per germline, CDR1 SGHAT and CDR2 FQNNGV. These data originate in a study of CD8 T cells in ankylosing spondylitis. General study points: A TCR beta motif of several highly homologous variants seemed to mark ankylosing spondylitis blood. Disease-associated clones were CD8+ and fairly uncommon in peripheral blood. Significantly higher representation of disease-linked clones was reported for matched ankylosing spondylitis synovial fluid.

TCRdb independently ran MiXCR on the 5' RACE reads; one entry per CDR3 protein. The table records about 320,000 distinct CDR3 sequences, 11% of them present only once. The clonotype originates from a female donor with ankylosing spondylitis or in good health (not recorded which). Sequences were obtained from blood, either unsorted or a sorted T cell fraction (not recorded which). V and J are TRBV11-2 and TRBJ2-7, with 10 bases aligning to TRBD2. This CDR3 reads CASSLEGDSGRYEQYF. In DNA, the CDR3 is TGTGCCAGCAGCTTAGAAGGAGATAGCGGGAGGTACGAGCAGTACTTC.